This section outlines one T cell receptor beta chain sequence together with its context. Antigen unknown. This sample is drawn from a study of early stage breast cancer tumors. Study summary: ER+/PR+/HER2- status applied to about 75% of the 16 invasive breast tumors. Invasive lobular carcinomas made up about 30% of the 12 ER+/PR+/HER2- tumors. The study, taken as a whole, reports: In about 90% of the 16 patients, blood comparison separated tumor from normal breast. Tumors had approximately 2.5-fold higher T cell density than normal breast.

In germline, CDR1 is SGHRS, CDR2 YFSETQ. The CDR3 sequence is 15 residues long. V was pared by 0 bases and J by 2 bases, with 11 bases between. Sequenced by immunoSEQ multiplex PCR; TCRdb stores in-frame clones only, minus some. The sample contains tens of thousands of clones, 65% to 75% of which appear only once. Sequenced: blood. The receptor was derived from a person in their sixties or seventies with breast cancer. The chain combines TRBV5-1 with TRBJ1-1; D gene unclear. The CDR3 protein is CASSLEGRFNTEAFF. The CDR3, as DNA: TGCGCCAGCAGCTTGGAAGGCAGATTCAACACTGAAGCTTTCTTT.